Presented here are 32 T cell receptor beta chains from one specimen sequenced in a study of cytomegalovirus exposure and HLA in healthy donors. Profiling relied on immunoSEQ multiplex PCR, and the TCRdb table lists in-frame clones only, not all of them. The sample carries 150,000 to 200,000 clones, about 85% recorded once. The sequenced sample consisted of PBMCs. These receptors were taken from a man younger than 35 in good health and CMV-seropositive.

The chain couples TRBV18 to TRBJ1-1, with 7 bases aligning to TRBD1. Trimming cost V 0 bases and J 1 base; bases outside gene matches: 5. This CDR3 is built from 16 residues. CDR1 is KGHSH and CDR2 is LQKENI in the germline V gene. DNA of the CDR3: TGTGCCAGCTCACCACCGATGGGACAGAGGAACACTGAAGCTTTCTTT. This encodes CASSPPMGQRNTEAFF.

The rearrangement links TRBV5-8 to TRBJ1-2; 10 nucleotides line up with TRBD1. The trim removed 0 bases at V and 5 bases at J, leaving 10 bases unmatched. Germline V lookup: CDR1 SGHTS, CDR2 YDEGEE. The CDR3 totals 17 residues. CDR3 nucleotide sequence: TGTGCCAGCAGCTTGGTGGGACAGGGGTTCAACCTATATGGCTACACCTTC. This gives the protein CASSLVGQGFNLYGYTF.

The rearrangement links TRBV19 to TRBJ1-2, with D perhaps matching TRBD1 (5 bases). The CDR3 spans 14 residues. V was pared by 5 bases and J by 8 bases, with 18 bases between. Germline-derived CDR1 and CDR2 are LNHDA and SQIVND (reference sequence). DNA of the CDR3: TGTGCCAGTAGTCCCCGGGGGAATGGAGACGGCTACACCTTC. Its protein product is CASSPRGNGDGYTF.

J is TRBJ2-5 and V is TRBV7-2; TRBD2 matches at 7 bases. The CDR3 consists of 13 residues. Germline V lookup: CDR1 SGHTA, CDR2 FQGNSA. V lost 1 base and J lost 5; bases outside the gene matches: 1. The CDR3 DNA is TGTGCCAGCAGCTTAGTCGGGAGGGAGACCCAGTACTTC. This codes for CASSLVGRETQYF.

This clone was seen just once. The CDR3 spells CASSVDPVSYEQYF. The CDR3 DNA follows: TGTGCCAGCAGCGTAGATCCAGTCTCCTACGAGCAGTACTTC. V and J are TRBV9 and TRBJ2-7, with D hard to call. Germline CDR1 SGDLS, CDR2 YYNGEE. Trimming left V 0 bases short and J 0 bases short, with 7 bases between. The length of the CDR3 is 14 residues.

This chain links TRBV29-1 with TRBJ2-3; 8 bases agree with TRBD1. This CDR3 contains 16 residues. Per germline, CDR1 SQVTM and CDR2 ANQGSEA. The J segment lost 0 bases and the V segment lost 6 bases, leaving 11 bases of the junction unmatched. The CDR3 DNA reads TGCAGCGTCTACCGGGACAGGCATAGAAGCACAGATACGCAGTATTTT. It yields the protein CSVYRDRHRSTDTQYF.

This sequence joins TRBV10-3 and TRBJ2-1; perhaps TRBD1 as D (7 bases). The germline CDR1 and CDR2 sequences are ENHRY and SYGVKD. The CDR3 has 14 residues. V gave up 5 bases and J gave up 7 bases, with 15 bases separating them. CDR3 amino acids: CAISLPGGINEQFF. As DNA, the CDR3 is TGTGCCATCAGTCTCCCAGGGGGGATTAATGAGCAGTTCTTC.

V gene TRBV27 combines with J gene TRBJ1-1, with 10 bases fitting TRBD1. V lost 8 bases and J lost 5; bases outside the gene matches: 11. The CDR3 runs to 15 residues. In germline, CDR1 is MNHEY, CDR2 SMNVEV (reference sequence). The CDR3 is CASRLTGTGVTEAFF. The CDR3 DNA follows: TGTGCCAGCCGATTAACCGGGACAGGGGTTACTGAAGCTTTCTTT.

The gene calls are TRBV5-1 and TRBJ2-1; TRBD1 agrees at 7 bases. This CDR3 has 16 amino acids. Trimming took 0 bases from V and 1 from J; bases not matched to a gene: 4. Germline V lookup: CDR1 SGHRS, CDR2 YFSETQ. CDR3 protein: CASSLGQGPSYNEQFF. In nucleotides, the CDR3 is TGCGCCAGCAGCTTGGGACAGGGACCTTCCTACAATGAGCAGTTCTTC.

This chain uses TRBV7-2 with TRBJ2-2, with TRBD2 matching over 9 bases. CDR3 length: 16 residues. CDR1 is SGHTA, CDR2 FQGNSA, per germline. V gave up 4 bases and J gave up 5 bases; unmatched junction bases: 8. Written as DNA, the CDR3 is TGTGCCAGCAGCTCCTCCGGGACTAGCTTAACCGGGGAGCTGTTTTTT. It yields the protein CASSSSGTSLTGELFF.

Worth noting for this clone: The same CDR3 can be traced to other DNA sequences in this sample. The chain employs TRBV9 and TRBJ1-1, with 8 bases matching TRBD1. The germline gives CDR1 SGDLS, CDR2 YYNGEE. Trimming cost V 4 bases and J 4 bases; bases outside gene matches: 3. The CDR3 consists of 13 residues. CDR3 DNA: TGTGCCAGCAGCCCCACAGGGGGCACTGAAGCTTTCTTT. Translated, it gives CASSPTGGTEAFF.

This clone was seen only once. The chain carries TRBV5-1 and TRBJ2-3; TRBD2 matches 8 bases. Germline lookup yields CDR1 SGHRS and CDR2 YFSETQ. This CDR3 is built from 16 residues. Losses at the gene ends were 0 bases for V and 2 bases for J; bases not matched to a gene: 5. The CDR3 DNA sequence: TGCGCCAGCAGCTTGGCCTTAGCGGGGACCACAGATACGCAGTATTTT. Translation gives CASSLALAGTTDTQYF.

This clone was detected once. The V and J genes are TRBV6-1 and TRBJ1-1; weak D call: TRBD1 (5 bases). There are 14 residues in the CDR3. Trimming took off 3 bases at V and 10 bases at J, with 18 bases between the two ends. From germline, CDR1 is MNHNS and CDR2 SASEGT. CDR3: CASSEGGRFLGAFF. CDR3 nucleotide sequence: TGTGCCAGCAGTGAGGGGGGAAGGTTCTTGGGAGCTTTCTTT.

The chain combines TRBV28 with TRBJ2-7; the D gene is possibly TRBD1 (6 bases). The germline CDR1 and CDR2 sequences are MDHEN and SYDVKM. CDR3 length: 13 amino acids. V was cut by 7 bases and J by 3 bases, with 13 bases left in between. As DNA, the CDR3 is TGTGCCAGCACCGAGAGACAGGTCTACGAGCAGTACTTC. Its translation is CASTERQVYEQYF.

The V and J genes are TRBV9 and TRBJ2-3; D ambiguous. The CDR3 spans 12 residues. Trimming cost V 0 bases and J 5 bases, with 4 bases left between them. Germline values: CDR1 SGDLS, CDR2 YYNGEE. CDR3 DNA sequence: TGTGCCAGCAGCGTAGCTTTAGATACGCAGTATTTT. Protein product: CASSVALDTQYF. Complete variable domain (other parts from reference TRBV9 and TRBJ2-3): DSGVTQTPKHLITATGQRVTLRCSPRSGDLSVYWYQQSLDQGLQFLIQYYNGEERAKGNILERFSAQQFPDLHSELNLSSLELGDSALYFCASSVALDTQYFGPGTRLTVL.

The chain is built from TRBV5-8 and TRBJ2-2; D not resolved. Looked up from germline, CDR1 is SGHTS and CDR2 is YDEGEE. The length of the CDR3 is 13 residues. Trimming took off 5 bases at V and 4 bases at J, with 9 bases between the two ends. The CDR3 here is CASREPGTGELFF. The CDR3 coding sequence is TGTGCCAGCAGGGAGCCCGGCACCGGGGAGCTGTTTTTT. Complete variable domain (other parts from reference TRBV5-8 and TRBJ2-2): EAGVTQSPTHLIKTRGQQATLRCSPISGHTSVYWYQQALGLGLQFLLWYDEGEERNRGNFPPRFSGRQFPNYSSELNVNALELEDSALYLCASREPGTGELFFGEGSRLTVL.

This clone appeared a single time. The chain joins TRBV10-1 to TRBJ2-1; the match to TRBD2 covers 15 bases. After removal of 7 bases from V and 0 bases from J, the junction contained 4 bases not matched to a gene. CDR3 length: 17 residues. Germline V gene sequence: CDR1 WNHNN, CDR2 SYGVQD (reference sequence). DNA of the CDR3: TGCGCCAGCACCGGGACTAGCGGGGGGCGCTCCTACAATGAGCAGTTCTTC. It codes for CASTGTSGGRSYNEQFF.

This clone was seen once. The rearrangement links TRBV28 to TRBJ2-2; D gene ambiguous. CDR3 length: 15 amino acids. The V end was cut by 5 bases, the J end by 3 bases, with 13 bases between. Per the germline V gene, CDR1 is MDHEN and CDR2 is SYDVKM. The CDR3 DNA reads TGTGCCAGCAGTCCTAACCCCTCCTACACCGGGGAGCTGTTTTTT. Protein product: CASSPNPSYTGELFF.

This sequence joins TRBV15 and TRBJ2-5, with D possibly matching TRBD2 (6 bases). The CDR3 totals 14 residues. Germline V gene sequence: CDR1 LNHNV, CDR2 YYDKDF (reference sequence). V gave up 4 bases and J gave up 5 bases, with 14 bases separating them. This chain's CDR3 is CATSTRIGRETQYF. CDR3 coding DNA: TGTGCCACCAGCACCAGAATAGGGAGGGAGACCCAGTACTTC. The full variable domain, in which reference TRBV15 and TRBJ2-5 provide the parts outside the CDR3, is DAMVIQNPRYQVTQFGKPVTLSCSQTLNHNVMYWYQQKSSQAPKLLFHYYDKDFNNEADTPDNFQSRRPNTSFCFLDIRSPGLGDTAMYLCATSTRIGRETQYFGPGTRLLVL.

This clone has just a few counts. The chain carries TRBV13 and TRBJ2-3, with 9 bases identical to TRBD2. V was pared by 0 bases and J by 8 bases, with 3 bases of the junction left unmatched. CDR1 PRHDT and CDR2 FYEKMQ come from the germline V gene (reference sequence). This CDR3 contains 14 residues. The CDR3 DNA reads TGTGCCAGCAGCTTAGGGACTAGCGGTCTTACGCAGTATTTT. The encoded protein is CASSLGTSGLTQYF.

This clone has just one count. The V and J genes are TRBV9 and TRBJ2-5, with unresolved D. V lost 3 bases and J lost 2, with 11 bases in between. CDR1 SGDLS and CDR2 YYNGEE come from the germline V gene. The CDR3 contains 14 residues. The CDR3 DNA is TGTGCCAGCAGCGGTCCGTCGGTACAAGAGACCCAGTACTTC. Translated, it gives CASSGPSVQETQYF.

The chain has TRBV7-9 and TRBJ2-7; tentatively, D is TRBD2 (5 bases). Germline V gene lookup returns CDR1 SEHNR and CDR2 FQNEAQ (reference sequence). This CDR3 is built from 13 residues. V was cut by 5 bases and J by 2 bases, with 10 bases left in between. CDR3 sequence (DNA): TGTGCCAGCAGCCCGGTAGCGACCTACGAGCAGTACTTC. Encoded protein: CASSPVATYEQYF. Supplemented by reference TRBV7-9 and TRBJ2-7, the full variable domain reads DTGVSQNPRHKITKRGQNVTFRCDPISEHNRLYWYRQTLGQGPEFLTYFQNEAQLEKSRLLSDRFSAERPKGSFSTLEIQRTEQGDSAMYLCASSPVATYEQYFGPGTRLTVT.

This clone has just one count. The V call is TRBV19, the J call TRBJ1-1; 7 nucleotides align to TRBD1. The V and J ends lost 6 bases and 1 base, in that order; junction bases with no gene match: 8. CDR1 and CDR2 (germline): LNHDA, SQIVND (reference sequence). CDR3 length equals 15 residues. The CDR3 DNA follows: TGTGCCAGTAGGTCGGTGGAGGGGGCGAACACTGAAGCTTTCTTT. Its translation is CASRSVEGANTEAFF. Based on the CDR3 plus reference TRBV19 and TRBJ1-1, the full variable domain is DGGITQSPKYLFRKEGQNVTLSCEQNLNHDAMYWYRQDPGQGLRLIYYSQIVNDFQKGDIAEGYSVSREKKESFPLTVTSAQKNPTAFYLCASRSVEGANTEAFFGQGTRLTVV.

The V and J genes are TRBV27 and TRBJ1-1; possibly TRBD1 for D (5 bases). The germline gives CDR1 MNHEY, CDR2 SMNVEV (reference sequence). Trimming stripped 3 bases from V and 4 bases from J, with 9 bases between. The CDR3 is made up of 13 amino acids. CDR3 sequence reads: CASSLTVGTEAFF. The CDR3 coding sequence is TGTGCCAGCAGTTTGACAGTTGGCACTGAAGCTTTCTTT.

This clone was recorded a few times. The chain is built from TRBV27 and TRBJ2-7, with D hard to call. Germline V gene data show CDR1 as MNHEY and CDR2 as SMNVEV (reference sequence). V was pared by 5 bases and J by 3 bases, with 11 bases between. The CDR3 runs 13 residues. As DNA, the CDR3 is TGTGCCAGCAGTCCCAGAACCGTCTACGAGCAGTACTTC. Residues: CASSPRTVYEQYF.

Comment on this clone: Distinct nucleotide sequences in the sample also encode this CDR3. The J gene is TRBJ2-7, the V gene TRBV15; perhaps TRBD2 as D (5 bases). This CDR3 contains 14 residues. Trimming removed 0 bases from V and 2 bases from J, with 8 bases in between. CDR1 and CDR2 (germline): LNHNV, YYDKDF (reference sequence). The DNA of the CDR3 is TGTGCCACCAGCAGAGATCGGGGTCCCTACGAGCAGTACTTC. Amino acids: CATSRDRGPYEQYF.

The rearrangement links TRBV5-1 to TRBJ2-7; 7 bases fit TRBD1. V shed 1 base, J shed 4 bases, and the junction held 5 bases outside the gene matches. The CDR3 spans 14 residues. Looked up from germline, CDR1 is SGHRS and CDR2 is YFSETQ. The CDR3 spells CASSLWGQRYEQYF. CDR3 DNA: TGCGCCAGCAGCTTGTGGGGACAGCGTTACGAGCAGTACTTC.

The chain employs TRBV11-3 and TRBJ2-1, with D perhaps TRBD2 (5 bases). Germline CDR1 and CDR2: SGHNT and YENEEA. This CDR3 spans 14 amino acids. With 5 bases removed from V and 7 bases from J, the gap between germline ends came to 15 bases. CDR3 sequence reads: CASSPHPGINEQFF. The CDR3 nucleotides read TGTGCCAGCAGCCCCCACCCCGGGATAAATGAGCAGTTCTTC.

This clone appeared once. The chain carries TRBV12-5 and TRBJ1-6; no reliable D call. The germline gives CDR1 LGHNT, CDR2 FRNRAP. V dropped 0 bases and J dropped 6 bases, with 15 bases sitting between them. The CDR3 totals 17 residues. As DNA, the CDR3 is TGTGCTAGTGGTTTGGTACTCGGAGGCGGCCGTAATTCACCCCTCCACTTT. Translation: CASGLVLGGGRNSPLHF.

The chain couples TRBV29-1 to TRBJ2-3, with a possible D match to TRBD1 (5 bases). There are 14 residues in the CDR3. Germline-derived CDR1 and CDR2 are SQVTM and ANQGSEA. The V end lost 4 bases, the J end lost 0 bases, and 11 bases lay between the germline ends. CDR3 amino acids: CSVGGSSSTDTQYF. The CDR3 bases are TGCAGCGTTGGGGGCAGCTCTAGCACAGATACGCAGTATTTT.

The chain uses TRBV9 and TRBJ2-2, with 8 positions matching TRBD2. Germline V gives CDR1 SGDLS, CDR2 YYNGEE. The CDR3 covers 15 residues. Germline trimming cut 2 bases from V and 3 bases from J; bases unmatched to any gene: 3. CDR3 sequence reads: CASSVGSGDTGELFF. In DNA form, the CDR3 reads TGTGCCAGCAGCGTGGGTAGCGGGGACACCGGGGAGCTGTTTTTT.

This chain uses TRBV5-1 with TRBJ1-2; 7 bases align to TRBD1. V gave up 4 bases and J gave up 7 bases; unmatched junction bases: 19. CDR1 and CDR2 (germline): SGHRS, YFSETQ. This CDR3 spans 17 amino acids. The CDR3: CASSPTTGIKGASGYTF. CDR3 bases: TGCGCCAGCAGCCCAACCACAGGGATCAAGGGGGCGAGTGGCTACACCTTC.